This T cell receptor (beta chain) is from a study of shared clonotypes between healthy human individuals. This CDR3 is built from 16 residues. Study findings and constraints: Non-shared clonotypes had lower generation probabilities than those shared by all four donors.

The count of this clone is one. Its antigen is not known. In the study's own analysis: There were no quality scores in the junction-only immunoSEQ sequences, so filtering differed. Profiling relied on immunoSEQ multiplex PCR, and the TCRdb table lists in-frame clones only, not all of them. The D gene and trimming were derived from the DNA, and the V and J assignments and clone size from that table. The table lists roughly 2.6 million clones, more than 80% of them singletons, with around 0.14% in the top ten. The receptor's source is a young man in good health. The material sequenced was naive CD4+ T cells sorted from blood. As to subset: CD45RA+ positively selected. The rearrangement links TRBV21-1 to TRBJ2-2; the table's D gene call, TRBD2, was not cross checked with the DNA. TRBV21-1 is deemed a pseudogene. The CDR3 loop reads CATNRGTQLETGELFF. CDR3 sequence (DNA): TGTGCCACCAATCGGGGAACCCAACTTGAGACCGGGGAGCTGTTTTTT.